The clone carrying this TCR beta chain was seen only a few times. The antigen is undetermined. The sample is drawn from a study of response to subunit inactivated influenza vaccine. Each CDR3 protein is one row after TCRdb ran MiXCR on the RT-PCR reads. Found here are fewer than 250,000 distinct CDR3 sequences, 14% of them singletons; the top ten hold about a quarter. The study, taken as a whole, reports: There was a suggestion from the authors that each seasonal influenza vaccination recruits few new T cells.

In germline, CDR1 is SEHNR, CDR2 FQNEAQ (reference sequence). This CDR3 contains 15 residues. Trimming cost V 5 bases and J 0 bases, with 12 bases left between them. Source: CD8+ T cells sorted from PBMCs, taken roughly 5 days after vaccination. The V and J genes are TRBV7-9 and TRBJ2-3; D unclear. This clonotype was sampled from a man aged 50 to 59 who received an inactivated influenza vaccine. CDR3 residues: CASSSIFASTDTQYF. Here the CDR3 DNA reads TGTGCCAGCAGCAGCATATTCGCTAGCACAGATACGCAGTATTTT. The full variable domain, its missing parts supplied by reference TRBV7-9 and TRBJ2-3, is DTGVSQNPRHKITKRGQNVTFRCDPISEHNRLYWYRQTLGQGPEFLTYFQNEAQLEKSRLLSDRFSAERPKGSFSTLEIQRTEQGDSAMYLCASSSIFASTDTQYFGPGTRLTVL.